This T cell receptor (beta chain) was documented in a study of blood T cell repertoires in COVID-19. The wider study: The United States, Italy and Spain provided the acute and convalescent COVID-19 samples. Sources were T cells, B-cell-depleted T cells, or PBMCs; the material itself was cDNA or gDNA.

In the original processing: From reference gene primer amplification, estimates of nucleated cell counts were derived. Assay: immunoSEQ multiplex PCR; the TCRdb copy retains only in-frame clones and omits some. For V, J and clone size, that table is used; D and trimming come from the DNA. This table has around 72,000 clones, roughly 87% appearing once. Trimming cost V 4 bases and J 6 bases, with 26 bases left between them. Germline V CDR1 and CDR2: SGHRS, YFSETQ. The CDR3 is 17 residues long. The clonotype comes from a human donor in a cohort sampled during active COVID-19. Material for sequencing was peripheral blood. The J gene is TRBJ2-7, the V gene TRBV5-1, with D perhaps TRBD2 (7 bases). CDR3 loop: CASSGTPGGQQGLEQYF. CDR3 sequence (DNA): TGCGCCAGCAGCGGGACTCCGGGGGGTCAACAGGGACTCGAGCAGTACTTC.